Described below is a single TCR beta chain sequence and its context. Its antigen remains unknown. This CDR3 contains 13 residues. V lost 2 bases and J 7 bases, leaving 12 bases between the germline ends. Germline lookup yields CDR1 SGDLS and CDR2 YYNGEE. This specimen belongs to a study of T-cell memory formation after mild COVID-19. Using constant-segment primers, 5'RACE produced TCR alpha and TCR beta cDNA libraries carrying sample barcodes and UMIs. TCRdb re-called the 5' RACE reads through MiXCR, storing one row per CDR3 protein. This sample has around 50,000 distinct CDR3 sequences, with around 25% found just once. Overall study results and limits: Some responding clones appeared in pre-infection memory, suggesting cross-reactive memory joined. CD8+ contracting clones occupied EMRA, while CD4+ ones occupied mainly CM and EM.

Source material: PBMCs or a T cell subset sorted from them (not recorded which). This TCR was sampled from a man younger than 35 who had mild COVID-19 (a few samples of this study predate the infection). Cell type and time point are not known. The chain is built from TRBV9 and TRBJ2-5, with D perhaps TRBD1 or TRBD2 (5 bases each). CDR3 protein: CASSVLRGGTQYF. CDR3 sequence (DNA): TGTGCCAGCAGCGTGTTACGGGGCGGGACCCAGTACTTC.